The rows below give T cell receptor beta chains drawn from one sample of a study of blood T cell repertoires in COVID-19. Assay: immunoSEQ multiplex PCR; the TCRdb copy retains only in-frame clones and omits some. The table lists 180,000 or so clones, approximately 80% of them singletons. Input material: peripheral blood. These receptors were obtained from a woman in her forties or fifties with active or convalescent COVID-19. The CDR3 runs from the conserved cysteine through the conserved F or W. D genes are given only for firm matches. Clone size is stated in some rows and not others, as once, few, many or a class when expanded.

clone size	V gene	D gene	J gene	CDR3 protein	CDR3 DNA
-	TRBV20-1	TRBD1	TRBJ1-2	CSASIQGLGYTF	TGCAGTGCTAGTATACAGGGGTTGGGCTACACCTTC
once	TRBV7-2	-	TRBJ2-2	CASSLDGSGELFF	TGTGCCAGCAGCTTAGACGGGTCCGGGGAGCTGTTTTTT
-	TRBV19	-	TRBJ1-4	CASIRTAATNEKLFF	TGTGCCAGTATCCGGACTGCAGCAACTAATGAAAAACTGTTTTTT
-	TRBV5-1	-	TRBJ1-6	CASAPEGESPLHF	TGCGCCAGCGCTCCGGAGGGCGAATCACCCCTCCACTTT
-	TRBV28	TRBD1	TRBJ2-7	CASSFDRDYEQYF	TGTGCCAGCAGTTTTGACAGGGATTACGAGCAGTACTTC
-	TRBV29-1	TRBD1	TRBJ2-7	CSVEEGQGKQYF	TGCAGCGTTGAAGAGGGACAGGGGAAGCAGTACTTC
-	TRBV28	-	TRBJ1-5	CASTLRNQPQHF	TGTGCCAGCACCCTACGAAATCAGCCCCAGCATTTT
once	TRBV5-1	-	TRBJ1-1	CASSQIQGGATEAFF	TGCGCCAGCAGCCAAATACAGGGTGGAGCCACTGAAGCTTTCTTT
-	TRBV7-2	TRBD2	TRBJ2-7	CASSLGLAIRSYEQYF	TGTGCCAGCAGCTTAGGACTAGCCATACGCTCCTACGAGCAGTACTTC
-	TRBV30	-	TRBJ1-3	CAWRRGGNTIYF	TGTGCCTGGAGGAGGGGGGGAAACACCATATATTTT
-	TRBV27	TRBD1	TRBJ2-7	CASSPRQGPLEQYF	TGTGCCAGCAGTCCACGACAGGGGCCCCTCGAGCAGTACTTC
few	TRBV28	-	TRBJ1-2	CASSSPRPPRVSNYGYTF	TGTGCCAGCAGTTCACCCCGCCCGCCACGAGTTTCGAACTATGGCTACACCTTC
once	TRBV30	-	TRBJ1-5	CAWSNRARAPQHF	TGTGCCTGGAGTAACAGGGCCCGGGCGCCCCAGCATTTT
few	TRBV10-3	TRBD1	TRBJ2-7	CAIGDRGYEQYF	TGTGCCATCGGTGACAGGGGCTACGAGCAGTACTTC
-	TRBV12-3/TRBV12-4	-	TRBJ2-7	CASSWGTPYEQYF	TGTGCCAGCAGTTGGGGGACACCCTACGAGCAGTACTTC
-	TRBV18	-	TRBJ2-2	CASSPPSNANTGELFF	TGTGCCAGCTCACCACCGTCCAATGCGAACACCGGGGAGCTGTTTTTT
-	TRBV6-2/TRBV6-3	TRBD2	TRBJ2-7	CASSPDLAGGPAF	TGTGCCAGCAGTCCCGACCTAGCGGGAGGGCCTGCCTTC
-	TRBV7-7	-	TRBJ1-5	CASSARPRPTEPQHF	TGTGCTAGCAGCGCCCGTCCCAGGCCGACGGAGCCCCAGCATTTT
-	TRBV19	TRBD1	TRBJ2-7	CASSIHRGLLYEQYF	TGTGCCAGTAGTATCCACAGGGGGTTGTTATACGAGCAGTACTTC
-	TRBV29-1	TRBD1	TRBJ1-1	CSVEAGGRNTEAFF	TGCAGCGTTGAAGCAGGGGGCAGGAACACTGAAGCTTTCTTT
once	TRBV5-6	-	TRBJ1-3	CASSDTSSGNTIYF	TGTGCCAGCAGCGACACCTCCTCTGGAAACACCATATATTTT
-	TRBV6-4	TRBD2	TRBJ2-1	CASSKSPSGTWEFF	TGTGCCAGCTCGAAGTCGCCTAGCGGGACCTGGGAGTTCTTC
-	TRBV24-1	TRBD2	TRBJ2-1	CATSAPRTSGRHEQFF	TGTGCCACCAGTGCCCCGAGGACTAGCGGGAGACATGAGCAGTTCTTC
-	TRBV5-1	TRBD1	TRBJ1-2	CASSARESGGSGYTF	TGCGCCAGTTCCGCTCGGGAATCAGGGGGCTCTGGCTACACCTTC
-	TRBV4-1	-	TRBJ1-1	CASSQVGERGMNTEAFF	TGCGCCAGCAGCCAAGTGGGGGAGAGGGGGATGAACACTGAAGCTTTCTTT
-	TRBV4-3	TRBD2	TRBJ2-7	CASSQETSGRRRSEQYF	TGCGCCAGCAGCCAAGAGACTAGCGGGAGAAGGAGATCCGAGCAGTACTTC
once	TRBV10-1	TRBD1	TRBJ2-7	CASTTGQGKRDQGNPYEQYF	TGCGCCAGCACGACCGGACAGGGGAAGCGGGACCAAGGGAACCCCTACGAGCAGTACTTC
once	TRBV6-5	-	TRBJ2-5	CASSWGTGKGETQYF	TGTGCCAGCAGTTGGGGTACAGGGAAGGGAGAGACCCAGTACTTC
-	TRBV7-9	-	TRBJ1-1	CASSLGEMAEAFF	TGTGCCAGCTCCCTCGGGGAAATGGCTGAAGCTTTCTTT